Following are 6 T cell receptor beta chains from one sample sequenced in a study of blood T cell repertoires in COVID-19. This table comes from immunoSEQ multiplex PCR, and its TCRdb copy is limited to in-frame clones, with some not included. The sample yields some 98,000 clones, approximately 80% seen once. The sample consisted of peripheral blood. The receptor source for this set is a man aged 65 to 79 with acute or convalescent COVID-19.

With regard to this clone: In the same sample, other DNA sequences code for this CDR3. The V call is TRBV4-2, the J call TRBJ2-3, with a weak D call TRBD1 (5 bases). The CDR3 has 16 residues. V was shortened by 0 bases and J by 1 base, with 11 bases between the two germline ends. Germline V lookup: CDR1 LGHNA, CDR2 YNFKEQ. The CDR3 nucleotides read TGTGCCAGCAGCCAAGATGGGAAAGGGGGCACAGATACGCAGTATTTT. Protein sequence: CASSQDGKGGTDTQYF.

The V call is TRBV6-5, the J call TRBJ1-1, with unresolved D. V dropped 2 bases and J dropped 4 bases, with 5 bases sitting between them. The CDR3 has 12 amino acids. Looked up from germline, CDR1 is MNHEY and CDR2 is SVGAGI. CDR3 bases: TGTGCCAGCAGTTACGGGAGCACTGAAGCTTTCTTT. It translates to CASSYGSTEAFF.

V is TRBV5-1 and J is TRBJ1-2; 7 bases are a match to TRBD1. The V gene's germline CDR1 is SGHRS and CDR2 YFSETQ. This CDR3 comprises 15 residues. J lost 3 bases, V lost 2 bases, and 7 bases had no gene match. CDR3 in amino acids: CASSLQGFSDYGYTF. The DNA of the CDR3 is TGCGCCAGCAGCTTACAGGGGTTTAGTGACTATGGCTACACCTTC.

The rearrangement joins TRBV5-1 to TRBJ2-1; D gene ambiguous. This CDR3 region has 15 residues. V lost 4 bases and J lost 7, with 18 bases in between. The germline gives CDR1 SGHRS, CDR2 YFSETQ. CDR3 residues: CASSLGYLRVNEQFF. CDR3 nucleotides: TGCGCCAGCAGCCTTGGGTATCTTCGGGTGAATGAGCAGTTCTTC.

The chain has TRBV19 and TRBJ2-7; TRBD1 might be the D (6 bases). There are 13 residues in the CDR3. From germline, CDR1 is LNHDA and CDR2 SQIVND (reference sequence). The V end lost 5 bases, the J end lost 1 base, and 9 bases lay between the germline ends. The CDR3 coding sequence is TGTGCCAGTAGTCAACAGGGTTCCTACGAGCAGTACTTC. Its translation is CASSQQGSYEQYF.

This clone has a single count. The chain joins TRBV12-5 to TRBJ1-2; tentative D call: TRBD1 (6 bases). Germline CDR1 and CDR2: LGHNT and FRNRAP. With 2 bases removed from V and 7 bases from J, the gap between germline ends came to 8 bases. There are 12 residues in the CDR3. CDR3 sequence (DNA): TGTGCTAGTGGTTTGAACAGGGCTGGCTACACCTTC. Translated, it gives CASGLNRAGYTF.